This entry lists 21 T cell receptor beta chains sequenced from one sample in a study of CD8 T cells in ankylosing spondylitis. TCRdb re-called the 5' RACE reads through MiXCR, storing one row per CDR3 protein. Of under 250,000 distinct CDR3 sequences listed, more than 25% are singletons. Sequenced sample: blood, either unsorted or a sorted T cell fraction (not recorded which). The receptors were sampled from a male donor with ankylosing spondylitis or in good health (not recorded which).

The V gene is TRBV12-3 or TRBV12-4, the J gene TRBJ2-2, with unresolved D. The CDR3 covers 12 residues. V lost 6 bases, J lost 6 bases, and 8 bases lay in between. In DNA, the CDR3 is TGTGCCAGCAGGGTTGGGCCCGGGGAGCTGTTTTTT. Translation gives CASRVGPGELFF.

The chain combines TRBV29-1 with TRBJ2-5; 10 bases match TRBD2. The CDR3 runs to 14 residues. The germline V gene has CDR1 SQVTM and CDR2 ANQGSEA. J gave up 4 bases and V 7 bases, and 9 bases lay outside the gene matches. CDR3 nucleotides: TGCAGCGGATTATTAGCGGGAGGCCTAGAGACCCAGTACTTC. This codes for CSGLLAGGLETQYF.

At least ten counts were recorded for this clonotype. V and J are TRBV5-1 and TRBJ1-2, with D tentatively TRBD1 (5 bases). This CDR3 contains 13 residues. The V end was cut by 4 bases, the J end by 4 bases, with 11 bases between. CDR1 and CDR2 (germline): SGHRS, YFSETQ. The CDR3 coding sequence is TGCGCCAGCAGCCCCGGGACGGCCTATGGCTACACCTTC. As protein: CASSPGTAYGYTF.

The V call is TRBV4-3, the J call TRBJ2-3, with 14 bases lining up with TRBD2. The V gene's germline CDR1 is LGHNA and CDR2 YSLEER. The CDR3 extends over 17 amino acids. V lost 0 bases, J lost 7 bases, and 6 bases stayed unmatched. DNA for the CDR3: TGCGCCAGCAGCCAAGATATGACTAGCGGGAGGGTACATACGCAGTATTTT. Its translation: CASSQDMTSGRVHTQYF.

This clonotype has a count of ten or more. J is TRBJ2-7 and V is TRBV5-1, with 9 nucleotides matching TRBD2. The CDR3 is made up of 14 amino acids. Looked up from germline, CDR1 is SGHRS and CDR2 is YFSETQ. The ends lost 2 bases at V and 6 bases at J; junction bases unmatched: 6. CDR3 amino acids: CASSFSGSSAEQYF. The DNA of the CDR3 is TGCGCCAGCAGCTTTAGCGGGAGTAGTGCCGAGCAGTACTTC.

This clonotype has a handful of counts. The chain is built from TRBV10-3 and TRBJ2-3; 14 nucleotides agree with TRBD2. Germline values: CDR1 ENHRY, CDR2 SYGVKD. This CDR3 comprises 16 residues. V was clipped by 6 bases and J by 4 bases; unmatched bases: 6. CDR3 DNA sequence: TGTGCCATCAGGCGGGGACTAGCGGGAGTTTCAGATACGCAGTATTTT. It translates to CAIRRGLAGVSDTQYF.

This rearrangement joins TRBV6-5 to TRBJ2-1; the D is unclear. The CDR3 sequence is 16 residues long. Germline V CDR1 and CDR2: MNHEY, SVGAGI. Trimming cost V 2 bases and J 6 bases, with 17 bases left between them. This CDR3 is CASSYVVRARSNEQFF. In nucleotides, the CDR3 is TGTGCCAGCAGTTACGTCGTTAGGGCTAGGAGCAATGAGCAGTTCTTC.

In this sample, this clonotype turned up many times. The chain couples TRBV12-3 or TRBV12-4 to TRBJ2-7, with D tentatively TRBD1 (6 bases). There are 13 residues in the CDR3. V was clipped by 1 base and J by 5 bases, with 9 bases between them. DNA for the CDR3: TGTGCCAGCAGTTTAGACAGGGTCCACGAGCAGTACTTC. It codes for CASSLDRVHEQYF.

There are many counts of this clonotype. The chain is built from TRBV20-1 and TRBJ2-3, with D possibly being TRBD1 or TRBD2 (5 bases each). The CDR3 loop spans 14 amino acids. CDR1 DFQATT and CDR2 SNEGSKA come from the germline V gene (reference sequence). V was pared by 5 bases and J by 0 bases, with 12 bases between. As DNA, the CDR3 is TGCAGTGCTTCCGGGACCCTTAGCACAGATACGCAGTATTTT. Translation gives CSASGTLSTDTQYF.

This clonotype was observed a handful of times. This sequence joins TRBV29-1 and TRBJ2-1; 8 bases match TRBD2. The junction had 6 bases not matched to a gene; V was cut back by 7 bases and J by 10 bases. Per germline, CDR1 SQVTM and CDR2 ANQGSEA. This CDR3 comprises 11 residues. CDR3 amino acids: CSASSGSEQFF. The DNA of the CDR3 is TGCAGCGCTTCGAGCGGGAGCGAGCAGTTCTTC.

This clonotype was seen many times. The rearrangement uses TRBV6-1 and TRBJ2-2, with 14 bases fitting TRBD2. Germline assignment: CDR1 MNHNS and CDR2 SASEGT. J was trimmed by 4 bases and V by 4 bases; bases with no gene match: 5. The CDR3 is 17 amino acids. The CDR3 region is CASSGGTSGSLTGELFF. The DNA of the CDR3 is TGTGCCAGCAGTGGGGGGACTAGCGGGAGTCTCACCGGGGAGCTGTTTTTT.

This clonotype was seen a few times. CDR3 nucleotide sequence: TGTGCCAGCAGTCGACAGGGCTGGGAGCTGTTTTTT. The encoded protein is CASSRQGWELFF. J is TRBJ2-2 and V is TRBV6-2 or TRBV6-3; 7 nucleotides agree with TRBD1. The trim removed 5 bases at V and 9 bases at J, leaving 3 bases unmatched. Germline values: CDR1 MNHEY, CDR2 SVGEGT. The CDR3 totals 12 residues.

This clonotype has a count of ten or more. The chain links TRBV5-1 to TRBJ2-7; no clear D gene. CDR3 length: 13 amino acids. V lost 0 bases to trimming and J lost 2 bases, with 6 bases between them. CDR1 is SGHRS and CDR2 is YFSETQ in the germline V gene. In DNA form, the CDR3 reads TGCGCCAGCAGCTTGGCGCCAACCTACGAGCAGTACTTC. It yields the protein CASSLAPTYEQYF.

This clonotype was detected ten times or more. The rearrangement uses TRBV20-1 and TRBJ2-5; D is possibly TRBD1 or TRBD2 (5 bases each). The V gene lost 3 bases and the J gene lost 7 bases, with 15 bases spanning the gap. CDR3 length equals 13 residues. Germline-derived CDR1 and CDR2 are DFQATT and SNEGSKA (reference sequence). CDR3 protein: CSARGPGPGTQYF. The CDR3 DNA sequence: TGCAGTGCTAGGGGACCAGGTCCCGGGACCCAGTACTTC.

This clonotype was observed a few times. The V call is TRBV7-3, the J call TRBJ2-5; D gene uncertain. Per the germline V gene, CDR1 is SGHTA and CDR2 is FQGTGA. Trimming left V 3 bases short and J 7 bases short, with 12 bases between. This CDR3 has 13 residues. The CDR3 region has the DNA TGTGCCAGCAGCTTCCGGGCCGCTGGGACCCAGTACTTC. Translated: CASSFRAAGTQYF.

V gene TRBV20-1 combines with J gene TRBJ2-1; D remains ambiguous. CDR1 is DFQATT and CDR2 is SNEGSKA in the germline V gene (reference sequence). The CDR3 is 11 residues long. V was pared by 6 bases and J by 9 bases, with 12 bases between. CDR3 bases: TGCAGTGCAACCATAAAGGCTGAGCAGTTCTTC. This gives the protein CSATIKAEQFF.

This clonotype was detected many times. V is TRBV9 and J is TRBJ2-7; D not resolved. Germline CDR1 reads SGDLS; CDR2 reads YYNGEE. The CDR3 spans 14 residues. Deletions cut 0 bases from V and 5 bases from J, with 12 bases between. The CDR3 spells CASSVDESVHEQYF. The DNA of the CDR3 is TGTGCCAGCAGCGTAGATGAGAGTGTCCACGAGCAGTACTTC.

The CDR3 nucleotides read TGTGCCAGCAGCTACCGACTAGCGGGAGACGTAGATACGCAGTATTTT. The encoded protein is CASSYRLAGDVDTQYF. This chain uses TRBV7-2 with TRBJ2-3; TRBD2 aligns across 12 bases. Losses at the gene ends were 4 bases for V and 5 bases for J; bases not matched to a gene: 7. This CDR3 comprises 16 residues. From germline, CDR1 is SGHTA and CDR2 FQGNSA. Looking up the rest from reference TRBV7-2 and TRBJ2-3 gives the full variable domain: GAGVSQSPSNKVTEKGKDVELRCDPISGHTALYWYRQSLGQGLEFLIYFQGNSAPDKSGLPSDRFSAERTGGSVSTLTIQRTQQEDSAVYLCASSYRLAGDVDTQYFGPGTRLTVL.

The chain recombines TRBV6-6 with TRBJ1-5; 7 bases map to TRBD1. In germline, CDR1 is MNHNY, CDR2 SVGAGI (reference sequence). The CDR3 sequence is 13 residues long. V dropped 6 bases and J dropped 7; count of bases not matched to a gene: 6. The DNA for the CDR3 is TGTGCCAGCAGACCCCAGGGGGACCAGCCCCAGCATTTT. It is translated as CASRPQGDQPQHF.

The sample holds many counts of this clonotype. The chain is built from TRBV20-1 and TRBJ2-1, with D uncertain. The germline V gene has CDR1 DFQATT and CDR2 SNEGSKA (reference sequence). This CDR3 region has 13 residues. V was trimmed by 0 bases and J by 10 bases, leaving 13 bases between them. The CDR3 here is CSARDRLSPEQFF. As DNA, the CDR3 is TGCAGTGCTAGAGATAGGCTTTCCCCCGAGCAGTTCTTC.

This clonotype was recorded many times. The chain links TRBV12-3 or TRBV12-4 to TRBJ1-1; D is unresolved. Trimming left V 2 bases short and J 1 base short, with 8 bases between. This CDR3 has 14 residues. CDR3 sequence: CASSLFGGNTEAFF. The CDR3 coding sequence is TGTGCCAGCAGTTTATTTGGCGGGAACACTGAAGCTTTCTTT.